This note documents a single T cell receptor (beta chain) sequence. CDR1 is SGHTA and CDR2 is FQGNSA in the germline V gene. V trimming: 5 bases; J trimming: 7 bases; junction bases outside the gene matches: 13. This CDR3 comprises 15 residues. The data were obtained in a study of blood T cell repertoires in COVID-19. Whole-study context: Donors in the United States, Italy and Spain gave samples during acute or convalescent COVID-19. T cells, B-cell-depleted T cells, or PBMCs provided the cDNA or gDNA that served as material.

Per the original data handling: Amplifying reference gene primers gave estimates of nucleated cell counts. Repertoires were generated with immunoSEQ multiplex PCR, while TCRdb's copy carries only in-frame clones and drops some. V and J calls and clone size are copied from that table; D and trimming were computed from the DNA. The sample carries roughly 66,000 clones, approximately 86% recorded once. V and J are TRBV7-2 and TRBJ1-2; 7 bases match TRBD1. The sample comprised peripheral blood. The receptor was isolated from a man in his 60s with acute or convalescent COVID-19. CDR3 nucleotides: TGTGCCAGCAGCCCGGACAGGAAGTCGCTCAGTGGCTACACCTTC. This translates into CASSPDRKSLSGYTF.